The next 26 T cell receptor beta chains were all read from a single sample in a study of beta chain features in type 1 diabetes. cDNA synthesis used the whole RNA isolate, giving expressed TCRB sequences. Profiling relied on immunoSEQ multiplex PCR, and the TCRdb table lists in-frame clones only, not all of them. The sample holds under 150,000 clones, about 7% seen once. Sequences were obtained from central memory CD4+ T cells from blood. Receptors originate from a woman in her 30s in good health.

V and J are TRBV19 and TRBJ2-7; 7 bases match TRBD2. The J segment lost 6 bases and the V segment lost 4 bases, leaving 9 bases of the junction unmatched. From germline, CDR1 is LNHDA and CDR2 SQIVND (reference sequence). The CDR3 is made up of 14 amino acids. Here the CDR3 DNA reads TGTGCCAGTAGTACACGGGACTACGGCGCCGAGCAGTACTTC. Its protein is CASSTRDYGAEQYF.

The table lists this clone with a few counts. The sample carries other DNA sequences with the same CDR3. The J gene is TRBJ1-5, the V gene TRBV19; TRBD1 matches at 7 bases. Germline V gene lookup returns CDR1 LNHDA and CDR2 SQIVND (reference sequence). The CDR3 consists of 14 residues. V dropped 3 bases and J dropped 4; count of bases not matched to a gene: 3. The CDR3: CASSIQTGNQPQHF. The DNA of the CDR3 is TGTGCCAGTAGTATCCAGACAGGGAATCAGCCCCAGCATTTT.

This clone was detected many times. The V and J genes are TRBV6-6 and TRBJ2-5; 10 bases line up with TRBD2. This CDR3 has 15 residues. Trimming removed 2 bases from V and 4 bases from J; junction bases left unmatched: 4. The germline V gene has CDR1 MNHNY and CDR2 SVGAGI (reference sequence). Here the CDR3 reads CASSYTSGTLETQYF. The CDR3 DNA follows: TGTGCCAGCAGTTACACTAGCGGGACGTTAGAGACCCAGTACTTC.

This clone was seen a few times. The rearrangement uses TRBV28 and TRBJ1-2; perhaps TRBD1 as D (5 bases). The CDR3 extends over 11 amino acids. Germline values: CDR1 MDHEN, CDR2 SYDVKM. V was pared by 5 bases and J by 13 bases, with 14 bases between. The DNA for the CDR3 is TGTGCCAGCAGTCTCAGGGATATCAGCACCTTC. Protein sequence: CASSLRDISTF.

There are a few counts of this clone. This chain links TRBV5-1 with TRBJ2-2, with D perhaps TRBD1 (5 bases). The V and J ends lost 4 bases and 3 bases respectively, with 10 bases between them. CDR3 length: 14 amino acids. The germline V gene has CDR1 SGHRS and CDR2 YFSETQ. The CDR3 protein is CASSTPTDTGELFF. CDR3 in DNA: TGCGCCAGCAGCACGCCGACAGACACCGGGGAGCTGTTTTTT. Based on the CDR3 plus reference TRBV5-1 and TRBJ2-2, the full variable domain is KAGVTQTPRYLIKTRGQQVTLSCSPISGHRSVSWYQQTPGQGLQFLFEYFSETQRNKGNFPGRFSGRQFSNSRSEMNVSTLELGDSALYLCASSTPTDTGELFFGEGSRLTVL.

This clone was seen many times. This sequence joins TRBV9 and TRBJ1-5, with D perhaps TRBD1 (5 bases). Trimming cost V 4 bases and J 2 bases, with 13 bases left between them. The CDR3 totals 15 residues. Germline loops: CDR1 SGDLS, CDR2 YYNGEE. The CDR3 DNA sequence: TGTGCCAGCAGCCCACATTGGGGGGGCAATCAGCCCCAGCATTTT. Protein sequence: CASSPHWGGNQPQHF.

This clone was counted a few times. This chain links TRBV19 with TRBJ2-2; a possible D gene is TRBD2 (5 bases). The V end lost 3 bases, the J end lost 0 bases, and 8 bases lay between the germline ends. CDR1 LNHDA and CDR2 SQIVND come from the germline V gene (reference sequence). The CDR3 is 15 residues long. The CDR3 spells CASSIISANTGELFF. CDR3 coding DNA: TGTGCCAGTAGTATCATTAGCGCGAACACCGGGGAGCTGTTTTTT.

The chain is built from TRBV30 and TRBJ1-3; TRBD1 aligns across 12 bases. CDR1 GTSNPN and CDR2 SVGIG come from the germline V gene (reference sequence). This CDR3 contains 16 residues. Trimming at V came to 7 bases and at J to 0 bases, leaving 7 bases not matched to a gene. In nucleotides, the CDR3 is TGTGCCTTCGGGACAGGGGGCCTCAGCTCTGGAAACACCATATATTTT. Protein: CAFGTGGLSSGNTIYF.

The chain carries TRBV6-5 and TRBJ2-7; possible D gene TRBD2, 6 bases. The germline gives CDR1 MNHEY, CDR2 SVGAGI. V shed 2 bases and J shed 2 bases, with 10 bases lying between them. CDR3 length: 14 residues. This CDR3 reads CASSYGRETYEQYF. CDR3 bases: TGTGCCAGCAGTTACGGGCGGGAAACCTACGAGCAGTACTTC.

This chain connects TRBV29-1 to TRBJ2-3; D call uncertain. The CDR3 consists of 10 residues. V lost 3 bases and J 7 bases, leaving 5 bases between the germline ends. Germline CDR1 SQVTM, CDR2 ANQGSEA. The CDR3 reads CSVDIYTQYF. CDR3 bases: TGCAGCGTTGATATATATACGCAGTATTTT.

The V and J genes are TRBV9 and TRBJ2-1; a weak D match, TRBD2 (7 bases). Germline CDR1 is SGDLS and CDR2 is YYNGEE. V was pared by 4 bases and J by 5 bases, with 16 bases between. CDR3 length equals 15 residues. CDR3 in amino acids: CASSPRTRGDNEQFF. As DNA, the CDR3 is TGTGCCAGCAGCCCCCGGACTAGGGGGGACAATGAGCAGTTCTTC.

There are a few counts of this clone. This rearrangement joins TRBV6-6 to TRBJ2-5, with D uncertain. The CDR3 spans 15 residues. Trimming shortened V by 5 bases and J by 5 bases, and 18 bases separated the two germline ends. CDR1 MNHNY and CDR2 SVGAGI come from the germline V gene (reference sequence). DNA of the CDR3: TGTGCCAGCAGTCCACTCCGCGCGGAAAAGGAGACCCAGTACTTC. Its translation is CASSPLRAEKETQYF.

The CDR3 loop reads CASSLAGTTGETQYF. In nucleotides, the CDR3 is TGTGCCAGCTCACTAGCCGGGACTACTGGAGAGACCCAGTACTTC. This chain links TRBV18 with TRBJ2-5; 7 bases agree with TRBD2. The CDR3 is made up of 15 amino acids. The V gene end was trimmed by 4 bases and the J gene end by 4 bases; junction bases not matched to a gene: 9. CDR1 is KGHSH and CDR2 is LQKENI in the germline V gene.

The gene calls are TRBV4-2 and TRBJ2-4, with 12 positions matching TRBD2. The length of the CDR3 is 18 residues. Germline values: CDR1 LGHNA, CDR2 YNFKEQ. J gave up 5 bases and V 4 bases, and 12 bases lay outside the gene matches. The DNA of the CDR3 is TGTGCCAGCAGCCTCAGAGGGCCTAGCGGGAGGGGTGAAAACATTCAGTACTTC. Residues: CASSLRGPSGRGENIQYF.

This clone occurred a few times. The chain uses TRBV7-3 and TRBJ2-1; 9 bases line up with TRBD2. This CDR3 has 14 amino acids. Unmatched junction bases numbered 2, after V lost 5 bases and J lost 3 bases. The germline CDR1 and CDR2 sequences are SGHTA and FQGTGA. The CDR3 protein is CASSRTSDYNEQFF. CDR3 bases: TGTGCCAGCAGCCGGACTAGCGACTACAATGAGCAGTTCTTC.

V usage is TRBV5-4 and J usage is TRBJ2-1, with D unresolved. The length of the CDR3 is 15 residues. The V end lost 1 base, the J end lost 0 bases, and 8 bases lay between the germline ends. The V gene's germline CDR1 is SGHNT and CDR2 YYREEE (reference sequence). The CDR3: CASSLYFSSYNEQFF. The CDR3 DNA reads as TGTGCCAGCAGCTTGTATTTTAGCTCCTACAATGAGCAGTTCTTC. The complete variable domain, with remaining parts taken from reference TRBV5-4 and TRBJ2-1, reads ETGVTQSPTHLIKTRGQQVTLRCSSQSGHNTVSWYQQALGQGPQFIFQYYREEENGRGNFPPRFSGLQFPNYSSELNVNALELDDSALYLCASSLYFSSYNEQFFGPGTRLTVL.

This clone was recorded only once. This chain links TRBV7-2 with TRBJ2-1; D perhaps matches TRBD2 (5 bases). V was shortened by 1 base and J by 5 bases, with 15 bases between the two germline ends. CDR1 is SGHTA and CDR2 is FQGNSA in the germline V gene. The CDR3 is 16 residues long. This CDR3 reads CASSLEGSARDNEQFF. CDR3 bases: TGTGCCAGCAGCTTAGAGGGTAGCGCCCGGGACAATGAGCAGTTCTTC.

The chain carries TRBV30 and TRBJ1-5, with D possibly being TRBD1 (5 bases). The CDR3 loop spans 17 amino acids. V dropped 2 bases and J dropped 5 bases, with 22 bases sitting between them. CDR1 GTSNPN and CDR2 SVGIG come from the germline V gene (reference sequence). The CDR3 DNA is TGTGCCTGGAGTAATTGGCGACAGAAGGGGTTTGATCAGCCCCAGCATTTT. Residues: CAWSNWRQKGFDQPQHF.

This chain joins TRBV19 and TRBJ2-1, with 15 positions matching TRBD2. V shed 6 bases and J 8 bases; nucleotides not matched to a gene: 5. The length of the CDR3 is 15 residues. Germline loops: CDR1 LNHDA, CDR2 SQIVND (reference sequence). The CDR3: CASRSGLAGGDEQFF. In DNA, the CDR3 is TGTGCCAGTAGATCGGGACTAGCGGGAGGCGATGAGCAGTTCTTC.

This clone was seen a few times. J is TRBJ1-1 and V is TRBV6-5, with 10 bases matching TRBD1. The CDR3 length is 15 residues. Germline CDR1 and CDR2: MNHEY and SVGAGI. The V and J ends lost 0 bases and 4 bases, in that order; junction bases with no gene match: 2. The CDR3 region has the DNA TGTGCCAGCAGTTACTCGAGGGACAGGGGCACTGAAGCTTTCTTT. Amino acids: CASSYSRDRGTEAFF.

This clone has ten or more counts. Other DNA sequences in this specimen translate into the identical CDR3. V and J are TRBV28 and TRBJ2-1; D is ambiguous. Trimming stripped 4 bases from V and 4 bases from J, with 2 bases between. This CDR3 contains 11 residues. Germline V CDR1 and CDR2: MDHEN, SYDVKM. CDR3 in amino acids: CASSSYNEQFF. CDR3 DNA: TGTGCCAGCAGTTCTTACAATGAGCAGTTCTTC.

This rearrangement joins TRBV28 to TRBJ1-2; TRBD1 matches at 9 bases. The V and J ends lost 4 bases and 6 bases, in that order; junction bases with no gene match: 6. Germline V gives CDR1 MDHEN, CDR2 SYDVKM. The CDR3 is made up of 14 amino acids. CDR3 sequence (DNA): TGTGCCAGCAGTTCGGGACAGGGCATCAATGGCTACACCTTC. Translating gives CASSSGQGINGYTF.

This sequence joins TRBV7-3 and TRBJ2-3, with D perhaps matching TRBD2 (6 bases). This CDR3 has 13 residues. Trimming removed 2 bases from V and 7 bases from J, with 10 bases in between. The germline V gene encodes CDR1 SGHTA and CDR2 FQGTGA. In DNA form, the CDR3 reads TGTGCCAGCAGCTTACCGGGAGATAATACGCAGTATTTT. Its protein is CASSLPGDNTQYF. The full variable domain, with the rest looked up from reference TRBV7-3 and TRBJ2-3, is GAGVSQTPSNKVTEKGKYVELRCDPISGHTALYWYRQSLGQGPEFLIYFQGTGAADDSGLPNDRFFAVRPEGSVSTLKIQRTERGDSAVYLCASSLPGDNTQYFGPGTRLTVL.

This clone was observed a few times. V usage is TRBV18 and J usage is TRBJ2-5; 8 bases are a match to TRBD1. The length of the CDR3 is 14 residues. The J segment lost 4 bases and the V segment lost 4 bases, leaving 5 bases of the junction unmatched. The germline CDR1 and CDR2 sequences are KGHSH and LQKENI. CDR3 loop: CASSRQGLGETQYF. The CDR3 DNA reads TGTGCCAGCTCACGACAGGGGTTGGGAGAGACCCAGTACTTC. Filled out from reference TRBV18 and TRBJ2-5, the complete variable domain reads NAGVMQNPRHLVRRRGQEARLRCSPMKGHSHVYWYRQLPEEGLKFMVYLQKENIIDESGMPKERFSAEFPKEGPSILRIQQVVRGDSAAYFCASSRQGLGETQYFGPGTRLLVL.

The chain recombines TRBV5-1 with TRBJ1-1; the D gene is possibly TRBD1 (6 bases). The CDR3 runs to 15 residues. V lost 2 bases, J lost 1 base, and 12 bases lay in between. From germline, CDR1 is SGHRS and CDR2 YFSETQ. The CDR3 DNA reads TGCGCCAGCAGCTTCCTGGGACACCAGAACACTGAAGCTTTCTTT. Translating gives CASSFLGHQNTEAFF.

This clone was found a few times. This chain links TRBV27 with TRBJ1-4; possibly TRBD1 for D (5 bases). The CDR3 covers 15 residues. Trimming took off 2 bases at V and 10 bases at J, with 17 bases between the two ends. Germline CDR1 is MNHEY and CDR2 is SMNVEV (reference sequence). The CDR3, as DNA: TGTGCCAGCAGTTTACTATCGGGGGGAAGGGGAAAACTGTTTTTT. Translated: CASSLLSGGRGKLFF.